What follows are 14 T cell receptor beta chains derived from one specimen sequenced in a study of blood T cell repertoires in COVID-19. Data came from immunoSEQ multiplex PCR; TCRdb stores just in-frame clones and leaves some out. The repertoire holds a few hundred thousand clones, approximately 90% seen once, with 8.5% to 10% in the top ten. Sequenced sample: PBMCs or T cells enriched from blood (not recorded which). These TCRs come from a woman between 18 and 29 years old who had recovered from COVID-19.

In its sample, this clone was seen a few times. The chain is built from TRBV4-2 and TRBJ2-1; D may be TRBD1 (6 bases). Trimming pared 5 bases from V and 6 bases from J, leaving 20 bases between. The CDR3 covers 16 residues. Germline V gene data show CDR1 as LGHNA and CDR2 as YNFKEQ. CDR3 protein: CASSIDAGAPSNEQFF. The CDR3 bases are TGTGCCAGCAGCATAGATGCAGGGGCCCCAAGCAATGAGCAGTTCTTC.

This rearrangement joins TRBV24-1 to TRBJ1-2, with 9 bases that match TRBD1. With V trimmed by 1 base and J by 5 bases, 7 bases remained unmatched. Looked up from germline, CDR1 is KGHDR and CDR2 is SFDVKD. CDR3 size: 16 residues. Written as DNA, the CDR3 is TGTGCCACCAGTGATTTTGAGGGACAGGGCCCTTATGGCTACACCTTC. It is translated as CATSDFEGQGPYGYTF.

The chain employs TRBV5-6 and TRBJ2-2; 8 positions match TRBD1. J gave up 7 bases and V 1 base, and 3 bases lay outside the gene matches. The CDR3 spans 14 residues. In germline, CDR1 is SGHDT, CDR2 YYEEEE. CDR3 coding DNA: TGTGCCAGCAGCTTGCAGGGGGCGGGCGGGGAGCTGTTTTTT. Translation: CASSLQGAGGELFF.

The J gene is TRBJ2-1, the V gene TRBV5-4, with D possibly matching TRBD2 (6 bases). Trimming pared 0 bases from V and 7 bases from J, leaving 14 bases between. CDR1 SGHNT and CDR2 YYREEE come from the germline V gene (reference sequence). CDR3 length: 15 residues. The CDR3 loop reads CASSLAGVRINEQFF. As DNA, the CDR3 is TGTGCCAGCAGCTTGGCGGGAGTCCGTATTAATGAGCAGTTCTTC.

The chain links TRBV19 to TRBJ1-4, with 9 bases aligning to TRBD1. CDR1 LNHDA and CDR2 SQIVND come from the germline V gene (reference sequence). Unmatched junction bases numbered 9, after V lost 6 bases and J lost 10 bases. This CDR3 contains 14 residues. This CDR3 is CASRMDRGAGKLFF. In DNA form, the CDR3 reads TGTGCCAGTAGAATGGACAGGGGCGCGGGAAAACTGTTTTTT.

As for this clone: The junction and the germline gene differ at one end; a read error may be behind it. The rearrangement links TRBV2 to TRBJ1-4, with 7 positions matching TRBD1. Germline CDR1 is SNHLY and CDR2 is FYNNEI. CDR3 length: 16 amino acids. The CDR3 sequence is CASRETRGSGGEKLFF. The CDR3 coding sequence is TGTGCCAGCCGTGAAACCCGGGGGTCAGGGGGTGAAAAACTGTTTTTT.

The chain couples TRBV6-4 to TRBJ2-7, with 8 positions matching TRBD2. Germline CDR1 and CDR2: MRHNA and SNTAGT. V shed 6 bases, J shed 6 bases, and the junction held 22 bases outside the gene matches. The length of the CDR3 is 18 residues. CDR3 DNA sequence: TGTGCCAGCAGGACGGGCACAGGGAAAACGGGGGGGCGGTTCGAGCAGTACTTC. It codes for CASRTGTGKTGGRFEQYF.

V is TRBV7-6 and J is TRBJ2-2; 7 bases map to TRBD2. The CDR3 runs 16 residues. Looked up from germline, CDR1 is SGHVS and CDR2 is FNYEAQ. V gave up 7 bases and J gave up 2 bases; unmatched junction bases: 10. The CDR3 loop is CASTPGLAVNTGELFF. The CDR3 nucleotides are TGTGCCAGCACCCCCGGGCTAGCGGTCAACACCGGGGAGCTGTTTTTT.

In its sample, this clone was seen once. J is TRBJ2-5 and V is TRBV20-1, with TRBD2 matching 10 bases. Losses at the gene ends were 6 bases for V and 5 bases for J; bases not matched to a gene: 9. The CDR3 totals 14 residues. In germline, CDR1 is DFQATT, CDR2 SNEGSKA (reference sequence). CDR3 in DNA: TGCAGTGCCAGTCCCGATAGCGGGAGGGAGACCCAGTACTTC. Protein product: CSASPDSGRETQYF.

The chain recombines TRBV29-1 with TRBJ1-2; D call uncertain. There are 13 residues in the CDR3. The V and J ends lost 4 bases and 7 bases respectively, with 16 bases between them. Germline V gives CDR1 SQVTM, CDR2 ANQGSEA. CDR3: CSVGIVGEGGYTF. For the CDR3, the DNA is TGCAGCGTTGGAATTGTGGGTGAGGGTGGCTACACCTTC. Full variable domain (remainder filled in from reference TRBV29-1 and TRBJ1-2): SAVISQKPSRDICQRGTSLTIQCQVDSQVTMMFWYRQQPGQSLTLIATANQGSEATYESGFVIDKFPISRPNLTFSTLTVSNMSPEDSSIYLCSVGIVGEGGYTFGSGTRLTVV.

This chain uses TRBV13 with TRBJ2-1; 11 positions agree with TRBD1. Looked up from germline, CDR1 is PRHDT and CDR2 is FYEKMQ (reference sequence). V was pared by 4 bases and J by 4 bases, with 3 bases of the junction left unmatched. This CDR3 contains 15 residues. This chain's CDR3 is CASSSGTGGYNEQFF. CDR3 nucleotides: TGTGCCAGCAGCTCAGGGACAGGGGGTTACAATGAGCAGTTCTTC. Drawing the rest from reference TRBV13 and TRBJ2-1, the complete variable domain is AAGVIQSPRHLIKEKRETATLKCYPIPRHDTVYWYQQGPGQDPQFLISFYEKMQSDKGSIPDRFSAQQFSDYHSELNMSSLELGDSALYFCASSSGTGGYNEQFFGPGTRLTVL.

V is TRBV7-8 and J is TRBJ2-1; 10 bases are a match to TRBD1. V shed 4 bases and J 9 bases; nucleotides not matched to a gene: 9. The CDR3 has 15 amino acids. The germline gives CDR1 SGHVS, CDR2 FQNEAQ. The CDR3 region has the DNA TGTGCCAGCAGCTGGAGACAGGGGGCTAATGGTGAGCAGTTCTTC. Its translation: CASSWRQGANGEQFF.

The chain recombines TRBV5-6 with TRBJ1-2; D uncertain. The CDR3 consists of 14 residues. The V gene lost 1 base and the J gene lost 7 bases, with 14 bases spanning the gap. The germline CDR1 and CDR2 sequences are SGHDT and YYEEEE. The CDR3 sequence is CASSLSYGSGGYTF. The CDR3 DNA reads as TGTGCCAGCAGCTTGAGTTACGGTTCAGGTGGCTACACCTTC.

This clone appeared many times. V and J are TRBV2 and TRBJ2-3, with D perhaps TRBD1 (5 bases). The CDR3 has 15 residues. CDR1 SNHLY and CDR2 FYNNEI come from the germline V gene. V was shortened by 7 bases and J by 4 bases, with 18 bases between the two germline ends. The CDR3 sequence is CASTITPTVADTQYF. The CDR3 bases are TGTGCCAGCACCATCACCCCGACAGTGGCAGATACGCAGTATTTT.